The following is a T cell receptor (beta chain) sequence with its context. The sample comes from a study of blood T cells in healthy people across ages. PBMCs were isolated at a quantity of at least 6 million per sample. Germline V gives CDR1 SGHDT, CDR2 YYEEEE. The CDR3 has 17 residues. A second roughly 6 to 12 cycle PCR used barcoded and J-beta primers. MiXCR, run by TCRdb on the 5' RACE reads, gives a single entry per CDR3 protein. The sample lists 550,000 to 700,000 distinct CDR3 sequences, 25% to 30% occurring once. The source of this sequence is a woman aged 70-85 years in good health. The specimen sequenced was blood. V and J are TRBV5-6 and TRBJ2-5; D unclear. The closer fit of TRBJ2-1 to the DNA end suggests the J call may be wrong. The CDR3 region is CASSLGTWSNMDNEQFF. CDR3 in DNA: TGTGCCAGCAGCTTGGGGACGTGGTCCAATATGGACAATGAGCAGTTCTTC.